The 28 T cell receptor beta chains given below trace back to one sample, sequenced in a study of cytomegalovirus exposure and HLA in healthy donors. PCR involved 60 Vbeta and 13 Jbeta primers. Data came from immunoSEQ multiplex PCR; TCRdb stores just in-frame clones and leaves some out. The sample lists 150,000 to 200,000 clones, 79% occurring once. Sequencing input: PBMCs. These TCRs come from a girl aged 10-17 years in good health and CMV-seropositive.

The V gene is TRBV6-5, the J gene TRBJ1-6, with 9 positions matching TRBD1. V was pared by 6 bases and J by 16 bases, with 10 bases of the junction left unmatched. Germline lookup yields CDR1 MNHEY and CDR2 SVGAGI. The CDR3 loop spans 13 amino acids. As DNA, the CDR3 is TGTGCCAGCAGCCCTACCTCGGGACAGGGACTCCACTTT. Translating it yields CASSPTSGQGLHF.

The rearrangement uses TRBV5-8 and TRBJ2-2; D possibly corresponds to TRBD2 (6 bases). The germline gives CDR1 SGHTS, CDR2 YDEGEE. V was clipped by 1 base and J by 8 bases, with 15 bases between them. This CDR3 has 15 residues. DNA for the CDR3: TGTGCCAGCAGCTTGTGTGGTTGGGGGGTGGGGGAGCTGTTTTTT. Translating gives CASSLCGWGVGELFF.

This chain uses TRBV15 with TRBJ2-7; D call uncertain. This CDR3 has 12 residues. Germline CDR1 reads LNHNV; CDR2 reads YYDKDF (reference sequence). V was pared by 0 bases and J by 4 bases, with 4 bases between. The CDR3 nucleotides read TGTGCCACCAGCAGAGATGTATACGAGCAGTACTTC. This codes for CATSRDVYEQYF.

The V gene is TRBV6-4, the J gene TRBJ2-1; 8 positions match TRBD2. Germline CDR1 reads MRHNA; CDR2 reads SNTAGT. The CDR3 runs to 15 residues. Trimming removed 3 bases from V and 8 bases from J; junction bases left unmatched: 9. In DNA form, the CDR3 reads TGTGCCAGCAGTGAGGCCGGCGGGGGGCCCGATGAGCAGTTCTTC. This encodes CASSEAGGGPDEQFF.

The rearrangement uses TRBV9 and TRBJ1-2; perhaps TRBD1 as D (5 bases). Between the trimmed V and J ends, which lost 3 bases and 4 bases, there was a span of 19 bases. CDR1 and CDR2 from the germline V gene are SGDLS and YYNGEE. The CDR3 spans 16 residues. The CDR3 protein is CASSGWTRPDGYGYTF. The CDR3 coding sequence is TGTGCCAGCAGCGGATGGACACGGCCGGATGGCTATGGCTACACCTTC.

The chain joins TRBV11-2 to TRBJ2-5; D is possibly TRBD2 (7 bases). The germline gives CDR1 SGHAT, CDR2 FQNNGV. Trimming pared 4 bases from V and 8 bases from J, leaving 29 bases between. CDR3 length: 18 amino acids. In nucleotides, the CDR3 is TGTGCCAGCAGCTCGGCCCCACCTCCCGCGGGGGCCTCCCTAACCCAGTACTTC. Its protein product is CASSSAPPPAGASLTQYF.

The chain uses TRBV5-1 and TRBJ2-1; TRBD2 agrees at 7 bases. V shed 7 bases, J shed 0 bases, and the junction held 10 bases outside the gene matches. The CDR3 extends over 16 amino acids. Germline assignment: CDR1 SGHRS and CDR2 YFSETQ. The CDR3 nucleotides read TGCGCCAGCGACTTGGGGGGGGGAAGCTCCTACAATGAGCAGTTCTTC. This sequence encodes CASDLGGGSSYNEQFF. The complete variable domain, with remaining parts taken from reference TRBV5-1 and TRBJ2-1, reads KAGVTQTPRYLIKTRGQQVTLSCSPISGHRSVSWYQQTPGQGLQFLFEYFSETQRNKGNFPGRFSGRQFSNSRSEMNVSTLELGDSALYLCASDLGGGSSYNEQFFGPGTRLTVL.

The chain recombines TRBV4-2 with TRBJ2-7; TRBD1 aligns across 11 bases. V gave up 3 bases and J gave up 6 bases; unmatched junction bases: 4. From germline, CDR1 is LGHNA and CDR2 YNFKEQ. The length of the CDR3 is 14 residues. The CDR3 sequence: CASSQGQGVGEQYF. Here the CDR3 DNA reads TGTGCCAGCAGCCAGGGACAGGGGGTCGGCGAGCAGTACTTC.

The table lists this clone with a count of one. This sequence joins TRBV7-8 and TRBJ2-1; TRBD1 matches 7 bases. In germline, CDR1 is SGHVS, CDR2 FQNEAQ. V was pared by 4 bases and J by 7 bases, with 7 bases of the junction left unmatched. This CDR3 contains 14 residues. The DNA for the CDR3 is TGTGCCAGCAGCTCGACAGGGTTGTGGAATGAGCAGTTCTTC. The encoded protein is CASSSTGLWNEQFF. The full variable domain, its missing parts supplied by reference TRBV7-8 and TRBJ2-1, is GAGVSQSPRYKVAKRGQDVALRCDPISGHVSLFWYQQALGQGPEFLTYFQNEAQLDKSGLPSDRFFAERPEGSVSTLKIQRTQQEDSAVYLCASSSTGLWNEQFFGPGTRLTVL.

The chain is built from TRBV15 and TRBJ2-5, with D possibly matching TRBD2 (5 bases). V gave up 1 base and J gave up 5 bases, with 14 bases separating them. Per germline, CDR1 LNHNV and CDR2 YYDKDF (reference sequence). The CDR3 contains 15 residues. CDR3 in amino acids: CATSRATSPWETQYF. The CDR3 DNA follows: TGTGCCACCAGCAGAGCTACTAGTCCCTGGGAGACCCAGTACTTC.

In this sample, this clone turned up once. The chain couples TRBV27 to TRBJ2-7; TRBD1 aligns across 9 bases. The CDR3 length is 16 residues. Unmatched junction bases numbered 7, after V lost 4 bases and J lost 0 bases. CDR1 MNHEY and CDR2 SMNVEV come from the germline V gene (reference sequence). DNA for the CDR3: TGTGCCAGCAGTTCGACCGACAGGGGGAGCTCCTACGAGCAGTACTTC. It codes for CASSSTDRGSSYEQYF.

The V call is TRBV7-8, the J call TRBJ1-2, with D perhaps TRBD1 (6 bases). In germline, CDR1 is SGHVS, CDR2 FQNEAQ. The CDR3 contains 14 residues. V shed 5 bases and J shed 0 bases, with 10 bases lying between them. CDR3 protein: CASSNSGANYGYTF. DNA of the CDR3: TGTGCCAGCAGCAATTCAGGGGCTAACTATGGCTACACCTTC.

The gene calls are TRBV4-1 and TRBJ1-2; the D is unclear. V was pared by 3 bases and J by 2 bases, with 10 bases between. CDR3 length: 14 residues. From germline, CDR1 is MGHRA and CDR2 YSYEKL. CDR3 in DNA: TGCGCCAGCAGCCAGTTAGAGACAAACTATGGCTACACCTTC. Amino acid sequence: CASSQLETNYGYTF.

The chain recombines TRBV7-6 with TRBJ2-7; 8 bases align to TRBD2. Germline V gives CDR1 SGHVS, CDR2 FNYEAQ. The CDR3 is 15 residues long. Trimming took 1 base from V and 6 from J; bases not matched to a gene: 8. DNA for the CDR3: TGTGCCAGCAGCTTAGAGGTTCGGGCGGGGGGCGAGCAGTACTTC. Translating gives CASSLEVRAGGEQYF.

The chain carries TRBV10-1 and TRBJ1-2; possibly TRBD1 for D (5 bases). The germline CDR1 and CDR2 sequences are WNHNN and SYGVQD (reference sequence). The V and J ends lost 5 bases and 5 bases respectively, with 12 bases between them. CDR3 size: 13 residues. CDR3 coding DNA: TGCGCCAGCAGTCCGGACCAGGGTTATGGCTACACCTTC. Amino acid sequence: CASSPDQGYGYTF.

The chain is built from TRBV10-2 and TRBJ1-6, with 7 bases identical to TRBD1. The CDR3 is 14 amino acids. V lost 6 bases to trimming and J lost 13 bases; unmatched junction nucleotides: 12. Germline values: CDR1 WSHSY, CDR2 SAAADI. The DNA for the CDR3 is TGCGCCAGCAGGAGACCGGGACAGTCTATGCCCCTCCACTTT. Its translation is CASRRPGQSMPLHF.

The chain is built from TRBV6-1 and TRBJ1-5; no definite D call. Trimming took off 4 bases at V and 6 bases at J, with 10 bases between the two ends. CDR1 and CDR2 (germline): MNHNS, SASEGT. The CDR3 has 13 residues. CDR3 sequence (DNA): TGTGCCAGCAGTGGAACCGCGGTTCAGCCCCAGCATTTT. Protein product: CASSGTAVQPQHF.

This clone was seen only once. The chain joins TRBV2 to TRBJ1-2, with no clear D. V lost 6 bases, J lost 9 bases, and 11 bases lay in between. CDR3 length equals 11 residues. The germline V gene has CDR1 SNHLY and CDR2 FYNNEI. Written as DNA, the CDR3 is TGTGCCAGCAGGGAACTATCCAGCTACACCTTC. It translates to CASRELSSYTF.

The chain carries TRBV12-5 and TRBJ2-1; D is possibly TRBD2 (6 bases). Germline values: CDR1 LGHNT, CDR2 FRNRAP. This CDR3 region has 15 residues. Trimming took 11 bases from V and 2 from J, leaving 19 bases between them. CDR3 protein: CAGGPSGDTYNEQFF. For the CDR3, the DNA is TGTGCTGGGGGACCTTCGGGGGATACCTACAATGAGCAGTTCTTC.

The rearrangement links TRBV20-1 to TRBJ2-4; a weak D match, TRBD1 (6 bases). Germline V gene lookup returns CDR1 DFQATT and CDR2 SNEGSKA (reference sequence). The V end lost 3 bases, the J end lost 9 bases, and 9 bases lay between the germline ends. The CDR3 loop spans 11 amino acids. The CDR3: CSASQGSIQYF. CDR3 bases: TGCAGTGCTAGTCAGGGGTCCATTCAGTACTTC.

CDR3 bases: TGTGCCGGGGCGCACCCACTCTCCTATAATTCACCCCTCCACTTT. Amino acid sequence: CAGAHPLSYNSPLHF. V and J are TRBV11-3 and TRBJ1-6, with a tentative D call TRBD1 (5 bases). CDR1 is SGHNT, CDR2 YENEEA, per germline. V lost 11 bases and J lost 0, with 14 bases in between. This CDR3 is 15 amino acids long.

The chain recombines TRBV12-5 with TRBJ2-3, with D perhaps TRBD1 (5 bases). The V gene lost 7 bases and the J gene lost 4 bases, with 15 bases spanning the gap. The CDR3 loop spans 14 amino acids. The germline CDR1 and CDR2 sequences are LGHNT and FRNRAP. The CDR3 spells CASVQEWGADTQYF. CDR3 DNA: TGTGCTAGTGTTCAGGAGTGGGGCGCAGATACGCAGTATTTT.

The chain links TRBV11-2 to TRBJ2-3; D may be TRBD1 (6 bases). Trimming stripped 4 bases from V and 0 bases from J, with 11 bases between. Germline CDR1 and CDR2: SGHAT and FQNNGV. This CDR3 has 15 residues. The CDR3 coding sequence is TGTGCCAGCAGCTGGGGGCGGCTGAGCACAGATACGCAGTATTTT. Translation: CASSWGRLSTDTQYF.

V gene TRBV10-3 combines with J gene TRBJ2-1; 14 bases fit TRBD2. Trimming at V came to 7 bases and at J to 10 bases, leaving 9 bases not matched to a gene. The V gene's germline CDR1 is ENHRY and CDR2 SYGVKD. CDR3 size: 15 residues. CDR3 sequence reads: CAIKTGTSGSLEQFF. In nucleotides, the CDR3 is TGTGCCATCAAGACCGGGACTAGCGGGAGTCTCGAGCAGTTCTTC.

The V and J genes are TRBV5-6 and TRBJ2-7; possibly TRBD2 for D (5 bases). The CDR3 contains 14 residues. V was clipped by 5 bases and J by 4 bases, with 16 bases between them. Germline V gives CDR1 SGHDT, CDR2 YYEEEE. CDR3 sequence: CASSRGGSGYEQYF. For the CDR3, the DNA is TGTGCCAGCAGTCGTGGAGGCTCCGGGTACGAGCAGTACTTC.

This clone has more than one count but fewer than ten. This chain joins TRBV4-3 and TRBJ2-5, with D possibly TRBD1 on 6 matching bases. Germline loops: CDR1 LGHNA, CDR2 YSLEER. This CDR3 has 15 amino acids. V was trimmed by 3 bases and J by 3 bases, leaving 14 bases between them. CDR3 nucleotides: TGCGCCAGCAGCCACGAAGGGAGACAGGAAGAGACCCAGTACTTC. Amino acids: CASSHEGRQEETQYF.

The chain joins TRBV9 to TRBJ2-7; a possible D gene is TRBD1 (5 bases). CDR3 length: 13 amino acids. Trimming pared 0 bases from V and 3 bases from J, leaving 7 bases between. From germline, CDR1 is SGDLS and CDR2 YYNGEE. The CDR3 coding sequence is TGTGCCAGCAGCGTAGGTGACAGCTACGAGCAGTACTTC. Its protein is CASSVGDSYEQYF.

The chain recombines TRBV4-1 with TRBJ2-5; 7 bases are a match to TRBD1. Unmatched junction bases numbered 4, after V lost 3 bases and J lost 3 bases. The CDR3 has 14 residues. CDR1 is MGHRA and CDR2 is YSYEKL in the germline V gene. As DNA, the CDR3 is TGCGCCAGCAGCCAGGACAGGACAAAAGAGACCCAGTACTTC. This translates into CASSQDRTKETQYF.